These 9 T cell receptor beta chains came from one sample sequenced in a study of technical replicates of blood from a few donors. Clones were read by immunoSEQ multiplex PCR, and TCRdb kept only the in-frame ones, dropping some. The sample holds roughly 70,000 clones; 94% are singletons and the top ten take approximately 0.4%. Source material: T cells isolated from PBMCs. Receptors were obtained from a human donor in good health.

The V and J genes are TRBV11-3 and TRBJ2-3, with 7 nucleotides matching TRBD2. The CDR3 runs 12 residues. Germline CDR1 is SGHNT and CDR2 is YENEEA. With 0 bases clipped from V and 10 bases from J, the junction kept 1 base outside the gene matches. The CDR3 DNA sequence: TGTGCCAGCAGCTTAGATGGACTAGCGCAGTATTTT. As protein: CASSLDGLAQYF.

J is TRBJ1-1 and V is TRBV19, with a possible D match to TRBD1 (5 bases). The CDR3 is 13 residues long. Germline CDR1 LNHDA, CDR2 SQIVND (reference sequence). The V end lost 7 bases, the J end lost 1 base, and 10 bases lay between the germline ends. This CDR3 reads CASKSQGNTEAFF. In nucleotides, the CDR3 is TGTGCCAGTAAAAGTCAGGGGAACACTGAAGCTTTCTTT.

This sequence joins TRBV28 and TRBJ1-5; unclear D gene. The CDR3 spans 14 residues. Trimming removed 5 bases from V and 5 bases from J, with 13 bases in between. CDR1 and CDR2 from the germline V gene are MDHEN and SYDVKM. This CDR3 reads CASSTPTNYQPQHF. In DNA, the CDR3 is TGTGCCAGCAGTACCCCAACAAATTATCAGCCCCAGCATTTT.

CDR3 DNA: TGTGCCAGCAGGGCGGGCGGGAAGTCCCACAATGAGCAGTTCTTC. This gives the protein CASRAGGKSHNEQFF. J is TRBJ2-1 and V is TRBV7-3; maybe TRBD2 (6 bases). Germline values: CDR1 SGHTA, CDR2 FQGTGA. The CDR3 sequence is 15 residues long. V was shortened by 6 bases and J by 5 bases, with 17 bases between the two germline ends.

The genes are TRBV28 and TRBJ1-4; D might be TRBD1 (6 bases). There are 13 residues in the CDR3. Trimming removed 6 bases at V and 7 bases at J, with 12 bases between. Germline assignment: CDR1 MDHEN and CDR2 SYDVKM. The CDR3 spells CASRWGRGEKLFF. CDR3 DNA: TGTGCCAGCAGATGGGGCAGGGGTGAAAAACTGTTTTTT.

The CDR3 DNA reads as TGTGCCAGCAGCTCTACAGGACTAGCCGTCGCGAACACCGGGGAGCTGTTTTTT. Its protein is CASSSTGLAVANTGELFF. The rearrangement joins TRBV7-2 to TRBJ2-2; 8 bases match TRBD2. The CDR3 consists of 18 residues. CDR1 SGHTA and CDR2 FQGNSA come from the germline V gene. V lost 4 bases, J lost 0 bases, and 10 bases stayed unmatched.

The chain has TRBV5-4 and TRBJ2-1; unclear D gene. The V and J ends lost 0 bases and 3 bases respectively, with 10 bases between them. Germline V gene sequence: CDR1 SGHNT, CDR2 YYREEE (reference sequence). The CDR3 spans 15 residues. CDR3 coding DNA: TGTGCCAGCAGCTTGGACGGTTGGTACTACAATGAGCAGTTCTTC. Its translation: CASSLDGWYYNEQFF.

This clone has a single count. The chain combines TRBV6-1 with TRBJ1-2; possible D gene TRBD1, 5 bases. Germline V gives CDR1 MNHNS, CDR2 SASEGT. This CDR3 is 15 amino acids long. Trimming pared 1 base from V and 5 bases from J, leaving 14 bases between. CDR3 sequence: CASSEGGTATYGYTF. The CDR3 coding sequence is TGTGCCAGCAGTGAAGGCGGGACGGCTACGTATGGCTACACCTTC.

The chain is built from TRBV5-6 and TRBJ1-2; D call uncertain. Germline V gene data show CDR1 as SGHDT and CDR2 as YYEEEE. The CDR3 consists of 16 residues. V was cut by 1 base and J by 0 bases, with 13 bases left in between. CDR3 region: CASSLYGTSANYGYTF. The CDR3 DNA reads TGTGCCAGCAGCTTGTATGGCACCTCAGCTAACTATGGCTACACCTTC.